This TCR beta chain is from a study of post-analysis software for immune sequencing data. About the study: Recorded disease courses covered relapsing-remitting, secondary progressive and progressive-relapsing multiple sclerosis. Some patients had no subtype annotation.

This CDR3 region has 15 residues. Trimming cost V 3 bases and J 3 bases, with 12 bases left between them. Unique molecular identifiers were built into the TCR beta cDNA libraries. One entry per CDR3 protein, called by TCRdb with MiXCR from the PCR reads. Found here are roughly 800,000 distinct CDR3 sequences, roughly 50% of them singletons; the top ten hold 4.6%. Overall study results and limits: Samples sharing a preparation batch grouped tightly together when assessed by F measure. Five or six TRBV segments were significantly more frequent in patients than in controls. TRBV5-6, TRBV5-1 and TRBV20-1 were among these segments.

For this clonotype: As yet, its antigen is unknown.

V and J are TRBV12-3 or TRBV12-4 and TRBJ1-5; D might be TRBD1 (5 bases). The sample consisted of blood. This clonotype originated in a girl aged 10-17 years with multiple sclerosis. CDR3 in amino acids: CASSLSRDLNQPQHF. The CDR3 coding sequence is TGTGCCAGCAGTTTGTCCAGGGACCTCAATCAGCCCCAGCATTTT.